Listed here are 12 T cell receptor beta chains from one sample, sequenced in a study of memory CD4+ T cells and cytomegalovirus serostatus (dated by TCRdb to between 2018 and 2021). Libraries were made using the immunoSEQ multiplex PCR assay. The immuneACCESS repertoire file appears here via TCRdb, limited to in-frame rearrangements. These files lack a portion of the clones; in checked studies, under half of the deficit traces to unresolved V genes, and the cause of the others is not known. Recorded for this sample are about 61,000 clones; around 86% of them occurred a single time. The ten largest clones add up to 0.88% of the sample. Single viable CD3+CD4+CD8-CD45RO+ cells were sorted as memory CD4+ T cells on a FACSAria II. Sequencing was done on a sample of memory CD4+ T cells from blood. The receptor source for this set is an adult in good health and CMV-seronegative.

This sequence joins TRBV19 and TRBJ2-3; no firm D call. Per germline, CDR1 LNHDA and CDR2 SQIVND (reference sequence). This CDR3 is built from 13 residues. The V gene lost 2 bases and the J gene lost 6 bases, with 9 bases spanning the gap. The CDR3 DNA reads TGTGCCAGTAGTATAAGGACCGGGGATACGCAGTATTTT. Translated: CASSIRTGDTQYF.

The chain couples TRBV18 to TRBJ1-1, with 7 bases aligning to TRBD1. Germline V gene sequence: CDR1 KGHSH, CDR2 LQKENI. J gave up 1 base and V 8 bases, and 7 bases lay outside the gene matches. The CDR3 runs to 14 residues. The CDR3 nucleotides read TGTGCCAGCGTTCAGACAGGGACGAACACTGAAGCTTTCTTT. Protein product: CASVQTGTNTEAFF.

This chain links TRBV6-1 with TRBJ2-5; the match to TRBD1 covers 9 bases. This CDR3 spans 16 amino acids. Germline V gene sequence: CDR1 MNHNS, CDR2 SASEGT. Trimming took 4 bases from V and 5 from J; bases not matched to a gene: 11. CDR3 residues: CASSARLTGGSETQYF. The CDR3 DNA reads TGTGCCAGCAGTGCGCGCCTTACAGGGGGCTCTGAGACCCAGTACTTC.

This chain connects TRBV7-9 to TRBJ2-1, with D possibly being TRBD2 (7 bases). CDR1 SEHNR and CDR2 FQNEAQ come from the germline V gene (reference sequence). V lost 3 bases and J 8 bases, leaving 11 bases between the germline ends. There are 13 residues in the CDR3. CDR3 bases: TGTGCCAGCAGCTTTGGGGGGGGGCATGAGCAGTTCTTC. Amino acids: CASSFGGGHEQFF.

The chain uses TRBV28 and TRBJ2-3; TRBD2 matches 11 bases. CDR1 is MDHEN and CDR2 is SYDVKM in the germline V gene. This CDR3 contains 15 residues. V lost 7 bases to trimming and J lost 3 bases; unmatched junction nucleotides: 6. The CDR3 DNA is TGTGCCAGCAACGTAGCGGGAGGGCCGACAGATACGCAGTATTTT. Encoded protein: CASNVAGGPTDTQYF. The full variable domain, in which reference TRBV28 and TRBJ2-3 provide the parts outside the CDR3, is DVKVTQSSRYLVKRTGEKVFLECVQDMDHENMFWYRQDPGLGLRLIYFSYDVKMKEKGDIPEGYSVSREKKERFSLILESASTNQTSMYLCASNVAGGPTDTQYFGPGTRLTVL.

This clone has a handful of counts. The rearrangement links TRBV23-1 to TRBJ1-6, with a possible D match to TRBD1 (5 bases). TRBV23-1 is classed as an ORF, of uncertain function. Trimming stripped 9 bases from V and 7 bases from J, with 28 bases between. The CDR3 contains 18 residues. The CDR3 bases are TGCGCCAGTCCGCGGCACGGGGGTGAGGGACGGAAGAATTCACCCCTCCACTTT. Translated, it gives CASPRHGGEGRKNSPLHF.

The chain recombines TRBV5-1 with TRBJ2-1, with D maybe TRBD2 (6 bases). Trimming took off 4 bases at V and 4 bases at J, with 15 bases between the two ends. The CDR3 loop spans 15 amino acids. Germline CDR1 is SGHRS and CDR2 is YFSETQ. The CDR3, as DNA: TGCGCCAGCAGCGGCCGCGGGACGGCATACAATGAGCAGTTCTTC. Its translation: CASSGRGTAYNEQFF.

The genes are TRBV6-5 and TRBJ1-1; D is ambiguous. This CDR3 is 11 amino acids long. Trimming left V 6 bases short and J 4 bases short, with 6 bases between. The V gene's germline CDR1 is MNHEY and CDR2 SVGAGI. CDR3 sequence reads: CASRMSTEAFF. CDR3 bases: TGTGCCAGCAGGATGAGCACTGAAGCTTTCTTT.

This clone has a single count. The chain couples TRBV5-5 to TRBJ1-3; D gene unclear. Germline V gives CDR1 SGHKS, CDR2 YYEKEE (reference sequence). V was trimmed by 0 bases and J by 2 bases, leaving 12 bases between them. CDR3 size: 16 residues. CDR3 in DNA: TGTGCCAGCAGCTTGGCGGGCGATGGGACTGGAAACACCATATATTTT. It encodes CASSLAGDGTGNTIYF.

The chain is built from TRBV19 and TRBJ2-2, with 12 positions matching TRBD2. The CDR3 runs to 19 residues. Germline CDR1 is LNHDA and CDR2 is SQIVND (reference sequence). Trimming removed 5 bases from V and 0 bases from J; junction bases left unmatched: 10. The CDR3 spells CASSLNPRTSGTNTGELFF. For the CDR3, the DNA is TGTGCCAGTAGTCTCAACCCCCGGACTAGCGGGACGAACACCGGGGAGCTGTTTTTT.

The V call is TRBV14, the J call TRBJ2-3; tentative D call: TRBD2 (6 bases). The CDR3 is 14 amino acids. Trimming took off 1 base at V and 4 bases at J, with 9 bases between the two ends. The germline V gene encodes CDR1 SGHDN and CDR2 FVKESK. This chain's CDR3 is CASSQGLVSDTQYF. CDR3 coding DNA: TGTGCCAGCAGCCAAGGACTAGTGTCAGATACGCAGTATTTT.

V gene TRBV7-2 combines with J gene TRBJ1-1; the D is unclear. The CDR3 consists of 13 residues. CDR1 and CDR2 (germline): SGHTA, FQGNSA. Trimming removed 3 bases at V and 3 bases at J, with 8 bases between. The CDR3 sequence: CASSFDPDTEAFF. In nucleotides, the CDR3 is TGTGCCAGCAGCTTCGACCCTGACACTGAAGCTTTCTTT.